A selection of T cell receptor beta chains follows, all from one sample in a study of cytotoxic CD8 clonotypes in ibrutinib-treated CLL. The repertoire was sequenced with immunoSEQ multiplex PCR; TCRdb's copy has only in-frame clones and lacks some. The sample has a few hundred thousand clones; roughly 85% are singletons. The specimen was PBMCs, collected before ibrutinib treatment. The origin of the receptors is a human donor with chronic lymphocytic leukemia. Both conserved end residues are trimmed from each CDR3. Fields, in order: CDR3 protein, V gene, CDR3 length, clone size, J gene. Not every row has a clone size; where given, it reads once, few, many or a size class.

CDR3aa: ASSEVRSYYEQY; v_gene: TRBV2; len: 12; abundance: NA; j_gene: TRBJ2-7
CDR3aa: ASSLAGHNEKLF; v_gene: TRBV5-1; len: 12; abundance: NA; j_gene: TRBJ1-4
CDR3aa: ASSLLAGDNYEQY; v_gene: TRBV5-1; len: 13; abundance: NA; j_gene: TRBJ2-7
CDR3aa: ASSQDLARGYFVEQY; v_gene: TRBV4-3; len: 15; abundance: NA; j_gene: TRBJ2-7
CDR3aa: ASIPSGISYNEQF; v_gene: TRBV7-6; len: 13; abundance: NA; j_gene: TRBJ2-1
CDR3aa: ASSQGAWFEKLF; v_gene: TRBV11-2; len: 12; abundance: NA; j_gene: TRBJ1-4
CDR3aa: ASSLVLAANTGELF; v_gene: TRBV5-6; len: 14; abundance: NA; j_gene: TRBJ2-2
CDR3aa: ATLSENNEQF; v_gene: TRBV15; len: 10; abundance: NA; j_gene: TRBJ2-1
CDR3aa: ASSPTGLAGETQY; v_gene: TRBV7-9; len: 13; abundance: NA; j_gene: TRBJ2-5
CDR3aa: ATQWEGNTEAF; v_gene: TRBV10-3; len: 11; abundance: NA; j_gene: TRBJ1-1
CDR3aa: AWMGRLNTEAF; v_gene: TRBV30; len: 11; abundance: few; j_gene: TRBJ1-1
CDR3aa: AWSVILREAF; v_gene: TRBV30; len: 10; abundance: NA; j_gene: TRBJ1-1
CDR3aa: ASSLGAYGWTEAF; v_gene: TRBV4-3; len: 13; abundance: NA; j_gene: TRBJ1-1
CDR3aa: ASDHGDTEAF; v_gene: TRBV14; len: 10; abundance: NA; j_gene: TRBJ1-1
CDR3aa: SVGDSDTQY; v_gene: TRBV29-1; len: 9; abundance: NA; j_gene: TRBJ2-3
CDR3aa: ASSGAAGPLI; v_gene: TRBV7-6; len: 10; abundance: NA; j_gene: TRBJ2-1
CDR3aa: AIRAGSPDSPLH; v_gene: TRBV10-3; len: 12; abundance: NA; j_gene: TRBJ1-6
CDR3aa: ASSLQLFGYEQY; v_gene: TRBV7-6; len: 12; abundance: NA; j_gene: TRBJ2-7
CDR3aa: ASSFRRGGSYEQY; v_gene: TRBV27; len: 13; abundance: NA; j_gene: TRBJ2-7
CDR3aa: ASSLIPGAGEYYGYT; v_gene: TRBV7-9; len: 15; abundance: NA; j_gene: TRBJ1-2
CDR3aa: CSHTEAF; v_gene: TRBV27; len: 7; abundance: NA; j_gene: TRBJ1-1
CDR3aa: ASRRDNTDTQY; v_gene: TRBV6-5; len: 11; abundance: NA; j_gene: TRBJ2-3
CDR3aa: ASSPGQGSYEQY; v_gene: TRBV5-1; len: 12; abundance: NA; j_gene: TRBJ2-7
CDR3aa: ASSLTANYGYT; v_gene: TRBV5-1; len: 11; abundance: NA; j_gene: TRBJ1-2
CDR3aa: ASSLFSRPGLGELF; v_gene: TRBV27; len: 14; abundance: NA; j_gene: TRBJ2-2
CDR3aa: ASSRSPGTGISNQPQH; v_gene: TRBV27; len: 16; abundance: once; j_gene: TRBJ1-5
CDR3aa: ASSQTALVGGNTIY; v_gene: TRBV4-2; len: 14; abundance: NA; j_gene: TRBJ1-3
CDR3aa: AWSVRAGLTGELF; v_gene: TRBV30; len: 13; abundance: NA; j_gene: TRBJ2-2
CDR3aa: ASSQGVAGNQPQH; v_gene: TRBV4-3; len: 13; abundance: NA; j_gene: TRBJ1-5
CDR3aa: AWAFGTGGNEQF; v_gene: TRBV30; len: 12; abundance: NA; j_gene: TRBJ2-1
CDR3aa: AITLDRDDNEQF; v_gene: TRBV10-3; len: 12; abundance: NA; j_gene: TRBJ2-1
CDR3aa: AISVTSADTQY; v_gene: TRBV10-3; len: 11; abundance: few; j_gene: TRBJ2-3
CDR3aa: ASSSNGESNQPQH; v_gene: TRBV7-6; len: 13; abundance: NA; j_gene: TRBJ1-5
CDR3aa: ASSMTSGIYEQF; v_gene: TRBV5-1; len: 12; abundance: NA; j_gene: TRBJ2-1
CDR3aa: ASSLVVEQY; v_gene: TRBV11-2; len: 9; abundance: few; j_gene: TRBJ2-7
CDR3aa: ASSYRPGIRETQY; v_gene: TRBV6-5; len: 13; abundance: NA; j_gene: TRBJ2-5
CDR3aa: ASSIGVPYEQY; v_gene: TRBV19; len: 11; abundance: NA; j_gene: TRBJ2-7
CDR3aa: ASSFSPRVSGEQF; v_gene: TRBV27; len: 13; abundance: NA; j_gene: TRBJ2-1
CDR3aa: ASSLGDRGPFGNTIY; v_gene: TRBV7-9; len: 15; abundance: NA; j_gene: TRBJ1-3
CDR3aa: ASSLTKLARANTGELF; v_gene: TRBV7-9; len: 16; abundance: NA; j_gene: TRBJ2-2
CDR3aa: ASSLYPRQETQY; v_gene: TRBV7-7; len: 12; abundance: NA; j_gene: TRBJ2-5
CDR3aa: ASSYIGIQETQY; v_gene: TRBV6-5; len: 12; abundance: NA; j_gene: TRBJ2-5